The 32 T cell receptor beta chains below all came from one sample that was sequenced in a study of PD-1 blockade in classical Hodgkin lymphoma. Assay used: immunoSEQ multiplex PCR; TCRdb lists only in-frame clones, some missing. Among 46,000 or so clones listed, roughly 90% were seen once. The patients all showed relapse after autologous stem cell transplantation, while their brentuximab vedotin exposure varied. Sequenced material: peripheral blood mononuclear cells (PBMCs), taken at baseline. Receptors originate from a human donor with classical Hodgkin lymphoma.

This clone has only a few counts. The gene calls are TRBV13 and TRBJ2-1, with TRBD2 matching 12 bases. The length of the CDR3 is 17 residues. From germline, CDR1 is PRHDT and CDR2 FYEKMQ (reference sequence). The V segment lost 5 bases and the J segment 4 bases; nucleotides outside the gene matches: 9. CDR3 residues: CASSPNLLAGGYNEQFF. CDR3 sequence (DNA): TGTGCCAGCAGCCCAAATTTACTAGCGGGGGGTTACAATGAGCAGTTCTTC.

V and J are TRBV7-9 and TRBJ2-7; D assignment may be TRBD1 or TRBD2 (6 bases each). Germline V gene lookup returns CDR1 SEHNR and CDR2 FQNEAQ (reference sequence). The CDR3 covers 14 residues. Trimming took 5 bases from V and 6 from J, leaving 17 bases between them. CDR3 nucleotide sequence: TGTGCCAGCAGCCAGGGGACGCTGGGGGGCGAGCAGTACTTC. Translation gives CASSQGTLGGEQYF. Full variable domain (remainder filled in from reference TRBV7-9 and TRBJ2-7): DTGVSQNPRHKITKRGQNVTFRCDPISEHNRLYWYRQTLGQGPEFLTYFQNEAQLEKSRLLSDRFSAERPKGSFSTLEIQRTEQGDSAMYLCASSQGTLGGEQYFGPGTRLTVT.

This chain joins TRBV7-2 and TRBJ1-6; TRBD1 matches at 7 bases. The junction had 10 bases not matched to a gene; V was cut back by 5 bases and J by 9 bases. There are 15 residues in the CDR3. The germline V gene encodes CDR1 SGHTA and CDR2 FQGNSA. The CDR3 DNA reads TGTGCCAGCAGCCCCCCGCCAAACAGGGGTTCACCCCTCCACTTT. This translates into CASSPPPNRGSPLHF.

The genes are TRBV19 and TRBJ1-1, with 8 bases identical to TRBD1. CDR3 length: 14 amino acids. V was clipped by 5 bases and J by 2 bases; unmatched bases: 4. The germline V gene has CDR1 LNHDA and CDR2 SQIVND (reference sequence). The CDR3 is CASSVTGANTEAFF. CDR3 coding DNA: TGTGCCAGTAGTGTGACAGGGGCAAACACTGAAGCTTTCTTT. The full variable domain, rest sourced from reference TRBV19 and TRBJ1-1, is DGGITQSPKYLFRKEGQNVTLSCEQNLNHDAMYWYRQDPGQGLRLIYYSQIVNDFQKGDIAEGYSVSREKKESFPLTVTSAQKNPTAFYLCASSVTGANTEAFFGQGTRLTVV.

V and J are TRBV7-2 and TRBJ1-1; 8 bases fit TRBD1. Germline V gene data show CDR1 as SGHTA and CDR2 as FQGNSA. V shed 4 bases, J shed 0 bases, and the junction held 4 bases outside the gene matches. The CDR3 is 15 residues long. The CDR3 DNA is TGTGCCAGCAGCTCTCGACAGGGGATGAACACTGAAGCTTTCTTT. Residues: CASSSRQGMNTEAFF.

V usage is TRBV6-1 and J usage is TRBJ2-3; 7 positions agree with TRBD2. The J segment lost 4 bases and the V segment lost 8 bases, leaving 9 bases of the junction unmatched. The CDR3 is 14 amino acids. Per germline, CDR1 MNHNS and CDR2 SASEGT. The CDR3 DNA follows: TGTGCCAGCCGCGCCACGGGAGGTCCAGATACGCAGTATTTT. Translating gives CASRATGGPDTQYF.

The gene calls are TRBV5-1 and TRBJ1-6; a possible D gene is TRBD1 (6 bases). Trimming removed 2 bases at V and 5 bases at J, with 11 bases between. CDR1 SGHRS and CDR2 YFSETQ come from the germline V gene. The CDR3 spans 15 residues. CDR3 nucleotide sequence: TGCGCCAGCAGCTTAAGACAGGCTAATAATTCACCCCTCCACTTT. Translating gives CASSLRQANNSPLHF.

The chain joins TRBV29-1 to TRBJ2-5; 10 nucleotides line up with TRBD2. Per germline, CDR1 SQVTM and CDR2 ANQGSEA. J gave up 5 bases and V 7 bases, and 4 bases lay outside the gene matches. The CDR3 is 12 residues long. CDR3 nucleotide sequence: TGCAGCGCCTGGGGACTAGCGGAGACCCAGTACTTC. The encoded protein is CSAWGLAETQYF.

The rearrangement links TRBV7-2 to TRBJ2-2; 8 bases are a match to TRBD2. After removal of 5 bases from V and 2 bases from J, the junction contained 4 bases not matched to a gene. The CDR3 totals 15 residues. CDR1 is SGHTA and CDR2 is FQGNSA in the germline V gene. CDR3 nucleotide sequence: TGTGCCAGCAGCCCGACTAGCGTAAACACCGGGGAGCTGTTTTTT. Translated: CASSPTSVNTGELFF.

The gene calls are TRBV6-6 and TRBJ1-2, with D tentatively TRBD1 (6 bases). With 0 bases removed from V and 4 bases from J, the gap between germline ends came to 15 bases. The CDR3 extends over 16 amino acids. Germline V gene data show CDR1 as MNHNY and CDR2 as SVGAGI (reference sequence). The CDR3 sequence is CASSYSSGGLLYGYTF. DNA of the CDR3: TGTGCCAGCAGTTACTCGTCCGGGGGCCTACTCTATGGCTACACCTTC.

The chain uses TRBV2 and TRBJ2-7, with D unclear. The length of the CDR3 is 12 residues. The germline V gene has CDR1 SNHLY and CDR2 FYNNEI. V lost 4 bases, J lost 0 bases, and 4 bases lay in between. The chain's CDR3 is CASSASSYEQYF. CDR3 bases: TGTGCCAGCAGTGCAAGCTCCTACGAGCAGTACTTC.

The chain carries TRBV21-1 and TRBJ1-6; the table's D call, TRBD1, was not checked against the DNA. TRBV21-1 is termed a pseudogene. The CDR3 has 18 amino acids. The CDR3 sequence is CASSKAGATGQGDSPLHF. The CDR3 DNA is TGTGCCAGCAGCAAAGCGGGGGCTACGGGACAGGGTGATTCACCCCTCCACTTT.

The chain uses TRBV5-6 and TRBJ1-2; 8 bases match TRBD1. The V gene end was trimmed by 0 bases and the J gene end by 4 bases; junction bases not matched to a gene: 11. CDR1 and CDR2 (germline): SGHDT, YYEEEE. The CDR3 is 17 amino acids. Written as DNA, the CDR3 is TGTGCCAGCAGCTTGGGGACAGGGCGATCTTGGTCCTATGGCTACACCTTC. Translation gives CASSLGTGRSWSYGYTF.

This clone was detected only once. J is TRBJ2-2 and V is TRBV7-9; 13 positions match TRBD2. The V and J ends lost 5 bases and 4 bases, in that order; junction bases with no gene match: 10. Germline-derived CDR1 and CDR2 are SEHNR and FQNEAQ (reference sequence). This CDR3 contains 18 residues. The CDR3 reads CASSPLLAGGPITGELFF. In DNA form, the CDR3 reads TGTGCCAGCAGCCCCCTACTAGCGGGAGGGCCGATCACCGGGGAGCTGTTTTTT.

As to this clone: Germline and junction disagree at one end, which may indicate a read error. V is TRBV7-7 and J is TRBJ2-2; 12 bases match TRBD2. CDR3 length: 16 amino acids. Germline values: CDR1 SSHAT, CDR2 FNYEAQ (reference sequence). CDR3 sequence: CASSPSGGANTGELFF. As DNA, the CDR3 is TGTGCTAGCAGCCCTAGCGGGGGGGCGAACACCGGGGAGCTGTTTTTT.

The DNA for the CDR3 is TGTGCCAGCAGCCCGGACAGGGACTACGAGCAGTACTTC. Its protein is CASSPDRDYEQYF. This chain uses TRBV7-9 with TRBJ2-7, with TRBD1 matching 8 bases. The V segment lost 5 bases and the J segment 3 bases; nucleotides outside the gene matches: 3. This CDR3 has 13 amino acids. CDR1 and CDR2 (germline): SEHNR, FQNEAQ (reference sequence).

The chain uses TRBV28 and TRBJ2-7; 7 bases match TRBD1. The CDR3 spans 13 residues. Trimming removed 10 bases from V and 1 base from J; junction bases left unmatched: 7. The V gene's germline CDR1 is MDHEN and CDR2 SYDVKM. The CDR3 sequence is CATRDSGSYEQYF. CDR3 nucleotides: TGTGCCACCCGGGACAGTGGATCCTACGAGCAGTACTTC.

The chain combines TRBV7-9 with TRBJ1-2; weak D call: TRBD1 (6 bases). CDR3 length: 13 amino acids. The V gene lost 5 bases and the J gene lost 3 bases, with 10 bases spanning the gap. Germline V gene data show CDR1 as SEHNR and CDR2 as FQNEAQ (reference sequence). In DNA form, the CDR3 reads TGTGCCAGCAGCGATGGACAGTACTATGGCTACACCTTC. Translated: CASSDGQYYGYTF.

The table lists this clone with a count of one. The CDR3 sequence: CASNPRVFSNEKLFF. CDR3 nucleotides: TGTGCCAGTAACCCCCGGGTCTTCTCTAATGAAAAACTGTTTTTT. The genes are TRBV19 and TRBJ1-4; no definite D call. Deletions cut 7 bases from V and 3 bases from J, with 15 bases between. Germline loops: CDR1 LNHDA, CDR2 SQIVND (reference sequence). This CDR3 is 15 amino acids long. Filled out from reference TRBV19 and TRBJ1-4, the complete variable domain reads DGGITQSPKYLFRKEGQNVTLSCEQNLNHDAMYWYRQDPGQGLRLIYYSQIVNDFQKGDIAEGYSVSREKKESFPLTVTSAQKNPTAFYLCASNPRVFSNEKLFFGSGTQLSVL.

The chain carries TRBV28 and TRBJ1-5; D not certain. CDR1 is MDHEN, CDR2 SYDVKM, per germline. CDR3 length: 15 residues. Between the trimmed V and J ends, which lost 5 bases and 7 bases, there was a span of 18 bases. DNA for the CDR3: TGTGCCAGCAGTCGCCGGGCCCGGGTTGAACAGCCCCAGCATTTT. It encodes CASSRRARVEQPQHF.

This clone has just a few counts. The rearrangement uses TRBV19 and TRBJ1-5; D is unclear. CDR3 size: 12 residues. The germline V gene encodes CDR1 LNHDA and CDR2 SQIVND (reference sequence). V was pared by 7 bases and J by 4 bases, with 8 bases between. The CDR3 region is CASKLANQPQHF. The CDR3 DNA is TGTGCCAGTAAGCTGGCTAATCAGCCCCAGCATTTT.

The rearrangement uses TRBV5-1 and TRBJ2-7; maybe TRBD2 (6 bases). This CDR3 spans 16 amino acids. Per germline, CDR1 SGHRS and CDR2 YFSETQ. Between the trimmed V and J ends, which lost 0 bases and 4 bases, there was a span of 17 bases. The CDR3 nucleotides read TGCGCCAGCAGCTTGGCCGGGACTCAGGCCCAATACGAGCAGTACTTC. Translated, it gives CASSLAGTQAQYEQYF. Supplemented by reference TRBV5-1 and TRBJ2-7, the full variable domain reads KAGVTQTPRYLIKTRGQQVTLSCSPISGHRSVSWYQQTPGQGLQFLFEYFSETQRNKGNFPGRFSGRQFSNSRSEMNVSTLELGDSALYLCASSLAGTQAQYEQYFGPGTRLTVT.

The chain uses TRBV5-1 and TRBJ2-7; TRBD2 agrees at 13 bases. The CDR3 length is 17 residues. J was trimmed by 2 bases and V by 5 bases; bases with no gene match: 10. Germline V CDR1 and CDR2: SGHRS, YFSETQ. The CDR3 region has the DNA TGCGCCAGCAGGAATGGACTAGCGGGAGAGGCCCCCTACGAGCAGTACTTC. This encodes CASRNGLAGEAPYEQYF. Together with reference TRBV5-1 and TRBJ2-7, the CDR3 gives the full variable domain: KAGVTQTPRYLIKTRGQQVTLSCSPISGHRSVSWYQQTPGQGLQFLFEYFSETQRNKGNFPGRFSGRQFSNSRSEMNVSTLELGDSALYLCASRNGLAGEAPYEQYFGPGTRLTVT.

In DNA, the CDR3 is TGTGCCAGCAGTGAACCTCCGGGGAAAAAACTGTTTTTT. Protein: CASSEPPGKKLFF. V is TRBV25-1 and J is TRBJ1-4; D uncertain. Deletions cut 2 bases from V and 9 bases from J, with 10 bases between. Germline loops: CDR1 MGHDK, CDR2 SYGVNS. This CDR3 region has 13 residues.

The rearrangement joins TRBV11-3 to TRBJ1-1, with a tentative D call TRBD1 (5 bases). The V gene lost 5 bases and the J gene lost 1 base, with 14 bases spanning the gap. Germline values: CDR1 SGHNT, CDR2 YENEEA. The CDR3 is made up of 15 amino acids. CDR3 sequence: CASSRGQGRNTEAFF. DNA for the CDR3: TGTGCCAGCAGCCGAGGACAAGGAAGGAACACTGAAGCTTTCTTT. Full variable domain (outside the CDR3, taken from reference TRBV11-3 and TRBJ1-1): EAGVVQSPRYKIIEKKQPVAFWCNPISGHNTLYWYLQNLGQGPELLIRYENEEAVDDSQLPKDRFSAERLKGVDSTLKIQPAELGDSAVYLCASSRGQGRNTEAFFGQGTRLTVV.

The chain recombines TRBV15 with TRBJ2-3; D is unresolved. Looked up from germline, CDR1 is LNHNV and CDR2 is YYDKDF (reference sequence). The CDR3 is 14 residues long. Trimming pared 3 bases from V and 3 bases from J, leaving 10 bases between. CDR3 loop: CATSRSGLTDTQYF. The CDR3 DNA is TGTGCCACCAGCAGGAGTGGTTTGACAGATACGCAGTATTTT.

This clone was found a few times. The chain is built from TRBV5-6 and TRBJ2-5, with TRBD1 matching over 7 bases. The germline CDR1 and CDR2 sequences are SGHDT and YYEEEE. V lost 4 bases to trimming and J lost 6 bases; unmatched junction nucleotides: 9. The CDR3 is 14 residues long. The CDR3 nucleotides read TGTGCCAGCAGCCCACCCGACAGGGAACAGACCCAGTACTTC. Translating it yields CASSPPDREQTQYF.

The V call is TRBV11-3, the J call TRBJ2-2; maybe TRBD1 (6 bases). The CDR3 runs 14 residues. V dropped 5 bases and J dropped 0 bases, with 7 bases sitting between them. Germline CDR1 is SGHNT and CDR2 is YENEEA. The chain's CDR3 is CASSRTANTGELFF. The CDR3 nucleotides are TGTGCCAGCAGCAGGACAGCGAACACCGGGGAGCTGTTTTTT. The full variable domain, its missing parts supplied by reference TRBV11-3 and TRBJ2-2, is EAGVVQSPRYKIIEKKQPVAFWCNPISGHNTLYWYLQNLGQGPELLIRYENEEAVDDSQLPKDRFSAERLKGVDSTLKIQPAELGDSAVYLCASSRTANTGELFFGEGSRLTVL.

This rearrangement joins TRBV27 to TRBJ2-7; D is perhaps TRBD1 (5 bases). This CDR3 spans 11 amino acids. From germline, CDR1 is MNHEY and CDR2 SMNVEV (reference sequence). V was shortened by 8 bases and J by 6 bases, with 11 bases between the two germline ends. CDR3 region: CASSGQGEQYF. DNA for the CDR3: TGTGCCAGCTCCGGCCAGGGCGAGCAGTACTTC.

Only a few counts were recorded for this clone. V is TRBV28 and J is TRBJ2-7; 7 bases align to TRBD1. The CDR3 contains 13 residues. Germline V lookup: CDR1 MDHEN, CDR2 SYDVKM. Trimming cost V 7 bases and J 4 bases; bases outside gene matches: 7. The CDR3 sequence is CASTPGQWYEQYF. The CDR3 DNA follows: TGTGCCAGCACCCCGGGACAGTGGTACGAGCAGTACTTC.

The CDR3 DNA follows: TGTGCCAGCAGTCCAACTGGGCTCCTCGGGAACGAGCAGTACTTC. Protein product: CASSPTGLLGNEQYF. This chain connects TRBV7-9 to TRBJ2-7; weak D call: TRBD2 (5 bases). Germline V gives CDR1 SEHNR, CDR2 FQNEAQ (reference sequence). Trimming cost V 6 bases and J 5 bases, with 20 bases left between them. The CDR3 has 15 residues.

V is TRBV4-3 and J is TRBJ2-5; D call uncertain. Trimming stripped 3 bases from V and 5 bases from J, with 10 bases between. CDR3 size: 13 residues. The germline gives CDR1 LGHNA, CDR2 YSLEER. CDR3 amino acids: CASSHGAQETQYF. CDR3 bases: TGCGCCAGCAGCCACGGTGCTCAGGAGACCCAGTACTTC.